This is a list of T cell receptor beta chains from one sample in a study of blood T cell repertoires in COVID-19. The assay was immunoSEQ multiplex PCR, and TCRdb's table has in-frame clones only and misses some. The sample consists of a few hundred thousand clones, roughly 84% of them appearing once. Sequencing was done on a sample of peripheral blood. The receptors were sampled from a woman in her late teens or twenties with acute or convalescent COVID-19. Both conserved end residues are trimmed from each CDR3.

CDR3 protein: ASSLVSRAYEQY
V gene: TRBV7-8

CDR3 protein: ASSPSTGTGHSYEQY
V gene: TRBV11-2

CDR3 protein: ASSDITAGEQY
V gene: TRBV25-1

CDR3 protein: ASSLWPGEAF
V gene: TRBV9

CDR3 protein: ASSIGGNNQPQH
V gene: TRBV19

CDR3 protein: ASSYEGDLEQY
V gene: TRBV6-5

CDR3 protein: ASSFATGGYQETQY
V gene: TRBV5-8

CDR3 protein: ASGSSTSTLYNEQF
V gene: TRBV12-5

CDR3 protein: ASSYRLAGTYNEQF
V gene: TRBV6-2/TRBV6-3

CDR3 protein: ASRKSGVGQETQY
V gene: TRBV2

CDR3 protein: ASSLIGSLNEQF
V gene: TRBV7-2

CDR3 protein: ASSLQGLGYEQY
V gene: TRBV28

CDR3 protein: ASAREFNSPLH
V gene: TRBV6-5

CDR3 protein: SASGRGETQY
V gene: TRBV20-1

CDR3 protein: ASSQESYRGASTDTQY
V gene: TRBV14

CDR3 protein: ASSQGQSYGYT
V gene: TRBV3-1/TRBV3-2

CDR3 protein: ASTTAGRGLGNEQF
V gene: TRBV5-1

CDR3 protein: ASSGGGPNSPLH
V gene: TRBV9

CDR3 protein: ASSQADVRGEAF
V gene: TRBV3-1/TRBV3-2

CDR3 protein: ASSPEWGQGIEKLF
V gene: TRBV7-9

CDR3 protein: ASSFVYGAGSGGNEQF
V gene: TRBV5-1

CDR3 protein: ASSPGLWESDTQY
V gene: TRBV9

CDR3 protein: AWRPTGPANEKLF
V gene: TRBV30

CDR3 protein: ASTAEGGGVNTEAF
V gene: TRBV5-4

CDR3 protein: ATSAGNEQF
V gene: TRBV15

CDR3 protein: ASRYGGSTDTQY
V gene: TRBV6-5

CDR3 protein: ASSYTTVSYEQY
V gene: TRBV6-5

CDR3 protein: ASSDPGRTAEAF
V gene: TRBV2

CDR3 protein: ASSLIEDSGNTIY
V gene: TRBV7-9

CDR3 protein: ATRSEAEAFSYNEQF
V gene: TRBV24-1

CDR3 protein: ASKKSGPNQPQH
V gene: TRBV28

CDR3 protein: ASSQDPIRGAWGYT
V gene: TRBV4-1

CDR3 protein: ASSSGLAGVLYEQY
V gene: TRBV11-2

CDR3 protein: ASSLGGTYEQY
V gene: TRBV27

CDR3 protein: ASSLVRGNTIY
V gene: TRBV5-8

CDR3 protein: ASSLLAGGAGELF
V gene: TRBV11-2

CDR3 protein: ASSERQGASGYT
V gene: TRBV2

CDR3 protein: ASSLQTNYGYT
V gene: TRBV18

CDR3 protein: ASSRDRGGLSYEQY
V gene: TRBV7-8

CDR3 protein: ASSQERGAPGQPQH
V gene: TRBV4-3

CDR3 protein: ASTAGQINNYGYT
V gene: TRBV19

CDR3 protein: ASSLEGDRGQF
V gene: TRBV28

CDR3 protein: AISEGQGVSGEQF
V gene: TRBV10-3

CDR3 protein: ASSWPTGGASNIQY
V gene: TRBV19

CDR3 protein: ASSEGADEKLF
V gene: TRBV10-1

CDR3 protein: ASSQGAGPYEQY
V gene: TRBV4-3